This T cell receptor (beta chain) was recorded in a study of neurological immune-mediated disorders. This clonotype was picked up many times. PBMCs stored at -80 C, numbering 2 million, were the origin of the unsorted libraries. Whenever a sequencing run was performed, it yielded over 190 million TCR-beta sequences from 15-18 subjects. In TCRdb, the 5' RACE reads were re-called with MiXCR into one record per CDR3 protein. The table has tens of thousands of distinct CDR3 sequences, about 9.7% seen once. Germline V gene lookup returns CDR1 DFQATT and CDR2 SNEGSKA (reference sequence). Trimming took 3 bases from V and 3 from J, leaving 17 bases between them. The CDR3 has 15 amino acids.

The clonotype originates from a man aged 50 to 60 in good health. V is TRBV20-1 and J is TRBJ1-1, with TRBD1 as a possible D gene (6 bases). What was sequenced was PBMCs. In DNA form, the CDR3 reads TGCAGTGCTAGTCTCAGAGGCAGGGGTGACACTGAAGCTTTCTTT. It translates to CSASLRGRGDTEAFF.